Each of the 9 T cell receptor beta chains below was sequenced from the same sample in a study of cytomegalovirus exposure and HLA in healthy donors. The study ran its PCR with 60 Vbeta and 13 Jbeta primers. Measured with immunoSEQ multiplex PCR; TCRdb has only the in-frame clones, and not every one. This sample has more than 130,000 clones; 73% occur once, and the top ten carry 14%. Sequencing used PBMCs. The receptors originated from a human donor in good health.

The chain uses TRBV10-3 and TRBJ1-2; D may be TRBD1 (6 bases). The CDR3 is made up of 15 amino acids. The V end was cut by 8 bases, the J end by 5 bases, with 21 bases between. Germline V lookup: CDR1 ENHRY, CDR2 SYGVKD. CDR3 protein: CAISTRGQIPYGYTF. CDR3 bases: TGTGCCATCTCGACGAGGGGACAAATTCCTTATGGCTACACCTTC.

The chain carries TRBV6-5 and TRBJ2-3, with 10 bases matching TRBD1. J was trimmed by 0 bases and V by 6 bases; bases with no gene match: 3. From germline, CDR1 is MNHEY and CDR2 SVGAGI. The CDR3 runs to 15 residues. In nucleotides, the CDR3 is TGTGCCAGCAGCCGACAGGGGGCCAGCACAGATACGCAGTATTTT. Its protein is CASSRQGASTDTQYF.

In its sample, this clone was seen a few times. The CDR3 here is CASSLKVSKGHYEQYF. The CDR3 DNA is TGTGCCAGCAGCCTGAAGGTGAGCAAGGGGCACTACGAGCAGTACTTC. The gene calls are TRBV7-8 and TRBJ2-5; tentatively, D is TRBD1 (5 bases). The tail of the sequence fits TRBJ2-7 better, so the J call may be wrong. The CDR3 spans 16 residues. Germline V gene lookup returns CDR1 SGHVS and CDR2 FQNEAQ.

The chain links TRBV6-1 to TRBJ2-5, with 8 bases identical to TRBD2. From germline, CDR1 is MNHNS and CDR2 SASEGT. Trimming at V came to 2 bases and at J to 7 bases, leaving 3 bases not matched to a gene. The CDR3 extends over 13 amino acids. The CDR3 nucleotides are TGTGCCAGCAGTGAATTTCGGGAGGGGACCCAGTACTTC. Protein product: CASSEFREGTQYF.

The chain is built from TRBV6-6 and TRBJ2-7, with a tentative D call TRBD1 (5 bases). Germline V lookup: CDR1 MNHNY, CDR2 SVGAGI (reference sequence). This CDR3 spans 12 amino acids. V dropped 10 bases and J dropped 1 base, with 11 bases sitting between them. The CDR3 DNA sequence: TGTGCCACCACGACAGCTTCCTACGAGCAGTACTTC. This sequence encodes CATTTASYEQYF.

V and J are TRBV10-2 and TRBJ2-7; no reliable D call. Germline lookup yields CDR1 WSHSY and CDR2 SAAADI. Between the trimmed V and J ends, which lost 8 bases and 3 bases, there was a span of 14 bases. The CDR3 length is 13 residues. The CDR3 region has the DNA TGCGCCAGCCGAGACCAGGTTGTCTACGAGCAGTACTTC. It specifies CASRDQVVYEQYF.

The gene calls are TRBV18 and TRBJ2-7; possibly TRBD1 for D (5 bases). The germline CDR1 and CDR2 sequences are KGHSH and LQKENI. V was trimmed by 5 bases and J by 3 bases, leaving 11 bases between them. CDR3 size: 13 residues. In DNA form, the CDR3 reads TGTGCCAGCTCAGGAGACAGCAACTACGAGCAGTACTTC. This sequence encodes CASSGDSNYEQYF.

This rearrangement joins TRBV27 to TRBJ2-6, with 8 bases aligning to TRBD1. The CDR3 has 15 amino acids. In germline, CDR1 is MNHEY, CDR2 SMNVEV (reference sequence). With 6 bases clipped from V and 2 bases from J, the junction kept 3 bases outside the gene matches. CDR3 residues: CASRRTGTGANVLTF. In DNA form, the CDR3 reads TGTGCCAGCAGAAGGACAGGGACTGGGGCCAACGTCCTGACTTTC.

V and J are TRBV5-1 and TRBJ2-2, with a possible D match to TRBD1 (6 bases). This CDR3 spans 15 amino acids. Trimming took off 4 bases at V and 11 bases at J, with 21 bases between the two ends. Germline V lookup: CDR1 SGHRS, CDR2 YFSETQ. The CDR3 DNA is TGCGCCAGCAGCCCCCGAAGAGGGGGAGAGGAAGAGCTGTTTTTT. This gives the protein CASSPRRGGEEELFF.